This TCR beta chain comes out of a study of blood T cell repertoires in COVID-19. V gave up 8 bases and J gave up 4 bases; unmatched junction bases: 6. Germline CDR1 and CDR2: SNHLY and FYNNEI. This CDR3 region has 14 residues. In the original processing: Cell counts per sample came from amplifying reference gene primers. Using immunoSEQ multiplex PCR, the repertoire was profiled, and TCRdb retains in-frame clones only, with some absent. V and J calls and clone size follow that table, whereas D and trimming were derived from the DNA. The data hold more than 200,000 clones, with around four fifths observed a single time.

The origin of this receptor is a woman aged 80 or over with COVID-19, enrolled during active disease. Sequences were obtained from peripheral blood. V is TRBV2 and J is TRBJ1-4, with 8 bases identical to TRBD1. The CDR3 region is CASSRTGLNEKLFF. CDR3 coding DNA: TGTGCCAGCTCGAGGACAGGGCTTAATGAAAAACTGTTTTTT.